Listed below are T cell receptor beta chains from one sample, sequenced in a study of siplizumab effects on memory and regulatory T cells. Produced via immunoSEQ multiplex PCR; TCRdb's table is partial and in-frame only. The table lists about 80,000 clones, 95% of them singletons. The specimen sequenced was CD8+ T cells sorted from blood. The receptor set was obtained from a human donor in good health. CDR3s include the opening cysteine and the closing phenylalanine or tryptophan. The D gene is left open where the match is weak. The size entry is marked missing in some rows and otherwise reads once, few, many or a size class.

clone size	V gene	D gene	J gene	CDR3 DNA	CDR3 protein
few	TRBV9	TRBD1	TRBJ1-1	TGTGCCAGCAGTGAGGGGGCTGGGACTGAAGCTTTCTTT	CASSEGAGTEAFF
once	TRBV7-9	TRBD1	TRBJ1-1	TGTGCCAGCAGCTCAGGACAGGGCGGGAACACTGAAGCTTTCTTT	CASSSGQGGNTEAFF
.	TRBV4-1	.	TRBJ2-5	TGCGCCAGCAGCCGCGACGGGGAGACCCAGTACTTC	CASSRDGETQYF
once	TRBV7-3	TRBD2	TRBJ2-4	TGTGCCAGCAGCCCAAGGACTAGCGGACTAGCCAAAAACATTCAGTACTTC	CASSPRTSGLAKNIQYF
once	TRBV7-9	.	TRBJ2-1	TGTGCCAGCAGCTTAGGGGTGACGGGGAATGAGCAGTTCTTC	CASSLGVTGNEQFF
.	TRBV29-1	.	TRBJ1-1	TGCAGCGTTGAGGGGGGCCAGGGATTCGGAACTGAAGCTTTCTTT	CSVEGGQGFGTEAFF
.	TRBV5-6	.	TRBJ2-2	TGTGCCAGCAGCTTGTCCCGGACAATGAACACCGGGGAGCTGTTTTTT	CASSLSRTMNTGELFF
once	TRBV11-2	TRBD2	TRBJ2-5	TGTGCCAGCAGCTTAGGTGGTAGAGCGGGAGGGGAGACCCAGTACTTC	CASSLGGRAGGETQYF
.	TRBV7-2	TRBD2	TRBJ2-7	TGTGCCAGCAGCCCGAGGGGTCGGGGAGGGAGGCGATCCTACGAGCAGTACTTC	CASSPRGRGGRRSYEQYF
once	TRBV29-1	.	TRBJ1-2	TGCAGCGTTGATCCGTTGGAGGGCCCCTATGGCTACACCTTC	CSVDPLEGPYGYTF
once	TRBV7-9	.	TRBJ2-2	TGTGCCAGCAGCTTAATGATTGGGAACACCGGGGAGCTGTTTTTT	CASSLMIGNTGELFF
.	TRBV14	.	TRBJ2-7	TGTGCCAGCAGCCAATTGGACAGTTACGAGCAGTACTTC	CASSQLDSYEQYF
.	TRBV28	TRBD1	TRBJ2-2	TGTGCCAGCAGCGACAGGGGGTCCGGGGAGCTGTTTTTT	CASSDRGSGELFF
.	TRBV18	.	TRBJ1-1	TGTGCCAGCTCACCACCGTACAGGCAGAACACTGAAGCTTTCTTT	CASSPPYRQNTEAFF
.	TRBV7-9	TRBD2	TRBJ2-7	TGTGCCAGCAGCTTAGTAACTAGCGGGAGCTCCTACGAGCAGTACTTC	CASSLVTSGSSYEQYF
.	TRBV18	.	TRBJ1-2	TGTGCCAGCTCACCTCAGTGGGGCCCCGAGGGCTACACCTTC	CASSPQWGPEGYTF
.	TRBV19	TRBD1	TRBJ1-1	TGTGCCAGTAGCCCCGTTGGCGGAGGGGGCGAATACACTGAAGCTTTCTTT	CASSPVGGGGEYTEAFF
.	TRBV29-1	.	TRBJ2-3	TGCAGCGTTGAAGGAGGGCCGGGTACGCAGTATTTT	CSVEGGPGTQYF
.	TRBV4-1	TRBD1	TRBJ2-3	TGCGCCAGCAATAGGGGGCACGCTACCACAGATACGCAGTATTTT	CASNRGHATTDTQYF
.	TRBV11-2	.	TRBJ1-1	TGTGCCAGCAACGGGATCAGTTTCGGCACTGAAGCTTTCTTT	CASNGISFGTEAFF
.	TRBV29-1	.	TRBJ2-5	TGCAGCGTTTTGAATATTCAAGAGACCCAGTACTTC	CSVLNIQETQYF
.	TRBV5-1	.	TRBJ2-1	TGCGCCAGCAGCATTAGCTCCTACAATGAGCAGTTCTTC	CASSISSYNEQFF
.	TRBV11-2	.	TRBJ1-1	TGTGCCAGCAGCTTAGATGTGGGAGGCACTGAAGCTTTCTTT	CASSLDVGGTEAFF
few	TRBV7-8	.	TRBJ1-2	TGTGCCAGCAGCTTTGCTTCTAACTATGGCTACACCTTC	CASSFASNYGYTF
.	TRBV13	TRBD1	TRBJ1-4	TGTGCCAGCAGCCCTCAACGACAGGGTGAACTGTTTTTT	CASSPQRQGELFF
.	TRBV9	.	TRBJ2-7	TGTGCCAGCAGCGTAGTGGACAGACCCATCTACGAGCAGTACTTC	CASSVVDRPIYEQYF
once	TRBV6-1	.	TRBJ2-1	TGTGCCAGCAGTGAAATAGGAGGCAGCTTATACAATGAGCAGTTCTTC	CASSEIGGSLYNEQFF